This record covers a single TCR beta chain. Its antigen remains unknown. Trimming removed 3 bases at V and 6 bases at J, with 12 bases between. The CDR3 has 14 amino acids. Germline lookup yields CDR1 MNHEY and CDR2 SMNVEV (reference sequence). This sample is drawn from a study of cytotoxic CD8 clonotypes in ibrutinib-treated CLL. With cryopreserved PBMCs as the source, around 1.9 micrograms of genomic DNA went to TCR beta libraries. The study's findings and limits: Baseline clonality was higher than in age-matched healthy donors and moved in step with circulating CD8+ T-cell counts.

The intended depth for sequencing was 1 in 200,000 to 1 in 1 million T cells. Repertoires were generated with immunoSEQ multiplex PCR, while TCRdb's copy carries only in-frame clones and drops some. The sample holds nearly 25,000 clones, about 69% seen once. The chain recombines TRBV27 with TRBJ2-4, with no clear D. The specimen was PBMCs, collected after 12 months of ibrutinib treatment. This receptor was identified in a human donor with chronic lymphocytic leukemia. The CDR3 loop reads CASSFGQSRNIQYF. In nucleotides, the CDR3 is TGTGCCAGCAGTTTCGGGCAGAGTCGAAACATTCAGTACTTC.